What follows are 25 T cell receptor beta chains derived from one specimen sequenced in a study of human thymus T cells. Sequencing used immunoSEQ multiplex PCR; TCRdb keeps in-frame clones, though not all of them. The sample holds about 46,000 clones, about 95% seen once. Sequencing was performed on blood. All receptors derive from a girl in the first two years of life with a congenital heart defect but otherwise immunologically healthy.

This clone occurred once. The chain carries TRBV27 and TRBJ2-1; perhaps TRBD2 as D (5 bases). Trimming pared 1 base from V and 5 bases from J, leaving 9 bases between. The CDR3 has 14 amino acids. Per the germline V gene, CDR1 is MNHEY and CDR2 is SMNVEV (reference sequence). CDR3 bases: TGTGCCAGCAGTTTATTAGCGTCTGACAATGAGCAGTTCTTC. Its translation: CASSLLASDNEQFF.

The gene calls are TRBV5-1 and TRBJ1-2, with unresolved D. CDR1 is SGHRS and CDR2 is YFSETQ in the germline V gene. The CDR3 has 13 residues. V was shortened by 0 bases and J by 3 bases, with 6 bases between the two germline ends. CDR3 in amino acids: CASSLEGDYGYTF. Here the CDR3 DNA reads TGCGCCAGCAGCTTGGAAGGAGACTATGGCTACACCTTC.

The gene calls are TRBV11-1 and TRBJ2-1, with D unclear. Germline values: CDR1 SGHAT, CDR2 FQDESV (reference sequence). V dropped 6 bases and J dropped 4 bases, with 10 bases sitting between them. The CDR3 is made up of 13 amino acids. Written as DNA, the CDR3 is TGTGCCAGCAGGGGGAAGGCTTACAATGAGCAGTTCTTC. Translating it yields CASRGKAYNEQFF.

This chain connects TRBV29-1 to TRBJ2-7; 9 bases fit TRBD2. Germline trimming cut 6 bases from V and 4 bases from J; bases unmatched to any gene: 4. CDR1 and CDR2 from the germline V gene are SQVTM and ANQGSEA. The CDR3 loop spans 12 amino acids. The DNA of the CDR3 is TGCAGCGTCTTAGCGGGAGAGTACGAGCAGTACTTC. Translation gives CSVLAGEYEQYF.

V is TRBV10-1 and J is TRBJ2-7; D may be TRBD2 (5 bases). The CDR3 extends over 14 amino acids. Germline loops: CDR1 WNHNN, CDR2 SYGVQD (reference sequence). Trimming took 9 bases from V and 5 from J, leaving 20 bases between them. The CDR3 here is CASSPRGSPHEQYF. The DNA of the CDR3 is TGCGCCAGTTCCCCCCGGGGATCACCTCACGAGCAGTACTTC.

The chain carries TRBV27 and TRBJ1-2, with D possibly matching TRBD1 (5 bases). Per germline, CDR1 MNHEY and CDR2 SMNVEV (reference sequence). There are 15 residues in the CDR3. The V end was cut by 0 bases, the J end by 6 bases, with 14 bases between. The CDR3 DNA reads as TGTGCCAGCAGTTTATCGGCCCGGGGAGGGGATGGCTACACCTTC. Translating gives CASSLSARGGDGYTF.

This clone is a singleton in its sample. The CDR3 nucleotides read TGTGCCAGCAGCTTAAGGCAGGGCACCGGGGAGCTGTTTTTT. This sequence encodes CASSLRQGTGELFF. V usage is TRBV7-2 and J usage is TRBJ2-2; a possible D gene is TRBD1 (5 bases). V was shortened by 2 bases and J by 4 bases, with 8 bases between the two germline ends. In germline, CDR1 is SGHTA, CDR2 FQGNSA. The CDR3 runs 14 residues.

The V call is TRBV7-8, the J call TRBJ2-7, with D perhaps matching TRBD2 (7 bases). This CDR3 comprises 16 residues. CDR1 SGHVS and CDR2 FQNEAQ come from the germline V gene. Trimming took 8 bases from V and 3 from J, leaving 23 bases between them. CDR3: CASHFATWEGGYEQYF. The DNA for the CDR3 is TGTGCCAGCCACTTCGCCACATGGGAGGGGGGCTACGAGCAGTACTTC.

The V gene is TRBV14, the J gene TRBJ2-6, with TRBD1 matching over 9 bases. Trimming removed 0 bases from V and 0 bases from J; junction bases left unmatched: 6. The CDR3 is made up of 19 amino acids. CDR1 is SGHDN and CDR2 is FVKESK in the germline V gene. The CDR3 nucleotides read TGTGCCAGCAGCCAAGAGGGGACAGGGTCTAGCTCTGGGGCCAACGTCCTGACTTTC. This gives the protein CASSQEGTGSSSGANVLTF.

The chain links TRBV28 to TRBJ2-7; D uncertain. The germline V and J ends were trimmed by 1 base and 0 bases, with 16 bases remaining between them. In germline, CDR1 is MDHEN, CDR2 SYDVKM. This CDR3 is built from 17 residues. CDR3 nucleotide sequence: TGTGCCAGCAGTTTATTATATTCCAGGTCCCACTCCTACGAGCAGTACTTC. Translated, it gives CASSLLYSRSHSYEQYF. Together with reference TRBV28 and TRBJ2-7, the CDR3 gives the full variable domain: DVKVTQSSRYLVKRTGEKVFLECVQDMDHENMFWYRQDPGLGLRLIYFSYDVKMKEKGDIPEGYSVSREKKERFSLILESASTNQTSMYLCASSLLYSRSHSYEQYFGPGTRLTVT.

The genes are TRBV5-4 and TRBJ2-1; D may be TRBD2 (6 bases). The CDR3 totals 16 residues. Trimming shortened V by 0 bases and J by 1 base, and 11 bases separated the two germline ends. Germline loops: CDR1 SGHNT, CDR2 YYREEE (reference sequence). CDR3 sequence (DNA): TGTGCCAGCAGCTTGGCATTGGCGGGGTCCTACAATGAGCAGTTCTTC. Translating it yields CASSLALAGSYNEQFF.

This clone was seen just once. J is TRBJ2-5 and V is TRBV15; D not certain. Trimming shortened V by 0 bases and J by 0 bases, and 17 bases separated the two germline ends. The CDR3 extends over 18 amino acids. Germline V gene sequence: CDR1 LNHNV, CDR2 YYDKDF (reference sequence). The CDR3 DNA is TGTGCCACCAGCAGAGATTGGCCTGGGCACAAGTACCAAGAGACCCAGTACTTC. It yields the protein CATSRDWPGHKYQETQYF.

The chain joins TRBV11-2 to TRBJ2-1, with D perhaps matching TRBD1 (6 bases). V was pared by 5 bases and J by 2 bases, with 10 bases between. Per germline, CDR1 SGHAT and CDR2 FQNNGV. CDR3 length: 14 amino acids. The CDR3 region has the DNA TGTGCCAGCAGCGGGGGCCCGACCTACAATGAGCAGTTCTTC. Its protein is CASSGGPTYNEQFF.

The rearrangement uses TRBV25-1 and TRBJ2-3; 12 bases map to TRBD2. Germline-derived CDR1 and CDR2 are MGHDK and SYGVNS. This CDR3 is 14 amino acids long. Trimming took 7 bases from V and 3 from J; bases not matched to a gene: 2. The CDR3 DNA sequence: TGTGCCAGCACCCTAGCGGGAGGGACAGATACGCAGTATTTT. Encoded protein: CASTLAGGTDTQYF.

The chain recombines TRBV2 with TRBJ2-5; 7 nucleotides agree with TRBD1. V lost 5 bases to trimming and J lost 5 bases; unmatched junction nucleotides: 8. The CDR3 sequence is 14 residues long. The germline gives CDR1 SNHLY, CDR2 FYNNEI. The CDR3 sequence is CASSIQGHGETQYF. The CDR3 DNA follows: TGTGCCAGCAGTATACAGGGGCACGGGGAGACCCAGTACTTC. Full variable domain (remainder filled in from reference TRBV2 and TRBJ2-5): EPEVTQTPSHQVTQMGQEVILRCVPISNHLYFYWYRQILGQKVEFLVSFYNNEISEKSEIFDDQFSVERPDGSNFTLKIRSTKLEDSAMYFCASSIQGHGETQYFGPGTRLLVL.

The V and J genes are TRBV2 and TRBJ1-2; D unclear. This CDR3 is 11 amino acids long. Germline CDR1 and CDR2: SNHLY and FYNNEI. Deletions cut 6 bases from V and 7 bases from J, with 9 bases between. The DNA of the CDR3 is TGTGCCAGCAGCCCCGTGGGTGGCTACACCTTC. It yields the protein CASSPVGGYTF.

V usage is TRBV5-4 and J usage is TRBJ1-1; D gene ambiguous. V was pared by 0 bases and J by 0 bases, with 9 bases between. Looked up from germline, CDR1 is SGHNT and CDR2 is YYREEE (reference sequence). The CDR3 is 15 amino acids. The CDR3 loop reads CASSLGRDMNTEAFF. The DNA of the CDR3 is TGTGCCAGCAGCTTGGGTCGGGATATGAACACTGAAGCTTTCTTT. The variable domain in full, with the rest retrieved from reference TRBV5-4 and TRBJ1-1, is ETGVTQSPTHLIKTRGQQVTLRCSSQSGHNTVSWYQQALGQGPQFIFQYYREEENGRGNFPPRFSGLQFPNYSSELNVNALELDDSALYLCASSLGRDMNTEAFFGQGTRLTVV.

The CDR3 DNA reads as TGTGCCAGCAGCGTACAAGGGACAGGGGATCGGGGAACCTACAATGAGCAGTTCTTC. It codes for CASSVQGTGDRGTYNEQFF. The V gene is TRBV9, the J gene TRBJ2-1; the match to TRBD1 covers 10 bases. The CDR3 length is 19 residues. Germline values: CDR1 SGDLS, CDR2 YYNGEE. J lost 2 bases, V lost 1 base, and 12 bases had no gene match. The variable domain in full, with the rest retrieved from reference TRBV9 and TRBJ2-1, is DSGVTQTPKHLITATGQRVTLRCSPRSGDLSVYWYQQSLDQGLQFLIQYYNGEERAKGNILERFSAQQFPDLHSELNLSSLELGDSALYFCASSVQGTGDRGTYNEQFFGPGTRLTVL.

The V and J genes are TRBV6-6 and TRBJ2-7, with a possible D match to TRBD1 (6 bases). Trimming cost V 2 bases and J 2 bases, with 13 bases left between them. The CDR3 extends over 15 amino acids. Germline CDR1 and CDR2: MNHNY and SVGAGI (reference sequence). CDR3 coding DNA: TGTGCCAGCAGTTACAGCGACAGGATTACCTACGAGCAGTACTTC. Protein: CASSYSDRITYEQYF.

The CDR3 DNA sequence: TGTGCCAGCATCCCCAGCGGGACCTCCGGGGAGCTGTTTTTT. Amino acid sequence: CASIPSGTSGELFF. V and J are TRBV7-7 and TRBJ2-2; 7 bases agree with TRBD2. CDR3 length: 14 amino acids. Germline CDR1 SSHAT, CDR2 FNYEAQ (reference sequence). J was trimmed by 6 bases and V by 7 bases; bases with no gene match: 8.

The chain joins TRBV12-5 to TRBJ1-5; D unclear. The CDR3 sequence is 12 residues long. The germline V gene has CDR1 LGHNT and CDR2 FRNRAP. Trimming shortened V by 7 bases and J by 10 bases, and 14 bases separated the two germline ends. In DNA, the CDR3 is TGTGCTAGTGCCACCGGGCCGTCCCCCCAGCATTTT. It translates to CASATGPSPQHF.

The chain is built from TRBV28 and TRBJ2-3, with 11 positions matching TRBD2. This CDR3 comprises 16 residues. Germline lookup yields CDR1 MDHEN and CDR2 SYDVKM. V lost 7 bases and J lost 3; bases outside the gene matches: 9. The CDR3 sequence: CASTTSSGRSTDTQYF. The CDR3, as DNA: TGTGCCAGCACTACTTCTAGCGGGAGGAGTACAGATACGCAGTATTTT.

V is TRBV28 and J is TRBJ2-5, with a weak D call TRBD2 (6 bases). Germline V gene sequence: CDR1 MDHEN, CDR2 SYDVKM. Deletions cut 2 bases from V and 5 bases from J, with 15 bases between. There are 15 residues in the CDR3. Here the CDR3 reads CASSLMVGGSETQYF. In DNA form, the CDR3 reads TGTGCCAGCAGTTTAATGGTCGGGGGATCGGAGACCCAGTACTTC.

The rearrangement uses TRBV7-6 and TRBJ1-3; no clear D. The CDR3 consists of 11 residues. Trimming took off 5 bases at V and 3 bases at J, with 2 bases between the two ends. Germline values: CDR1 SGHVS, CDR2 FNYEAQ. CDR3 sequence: CASSIGNTIYF. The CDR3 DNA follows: TGTGCCAGCAGCATTGGAAACACCATATATTTT.

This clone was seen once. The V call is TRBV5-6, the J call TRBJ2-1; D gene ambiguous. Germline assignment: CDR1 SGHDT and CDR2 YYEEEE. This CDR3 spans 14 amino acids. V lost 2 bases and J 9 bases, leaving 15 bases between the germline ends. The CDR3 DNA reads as TGTGCCAGCAGCTTTCGAACTCTTCCCGGTGAGCAGTTCTTC. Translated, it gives CASSFRTLPGEQFF. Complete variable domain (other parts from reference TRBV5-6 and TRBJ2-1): DAGVTQSPTHLIKTRGQQVTLRCSPKSGHDTVSWYQQALGQGPQFIFQYYEEEERQRGNFPDRFSGHQFPNYSSELNVNALLLGDSALYLCASSFRTLPGEQFFGPGTRLTVL.